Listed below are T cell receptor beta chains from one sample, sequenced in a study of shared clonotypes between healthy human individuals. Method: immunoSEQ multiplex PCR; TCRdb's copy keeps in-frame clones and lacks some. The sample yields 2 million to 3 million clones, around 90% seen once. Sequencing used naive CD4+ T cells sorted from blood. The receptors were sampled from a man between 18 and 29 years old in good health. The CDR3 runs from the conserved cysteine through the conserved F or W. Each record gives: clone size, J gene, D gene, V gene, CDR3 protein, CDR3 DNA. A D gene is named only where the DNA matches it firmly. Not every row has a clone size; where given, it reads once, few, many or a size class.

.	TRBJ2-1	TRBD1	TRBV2	CASNRGGALNEQFF	TGTGCCAGCAATAGAGGGGGCGCGTTGAATGAGCAGTTCTTC
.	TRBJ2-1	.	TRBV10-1	CASSVEKGPGEQFF	TGCGCCAGCAGTGTCGAAAAGGGGCCAGGGGAGCAGTTCTTC
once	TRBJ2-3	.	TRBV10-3	CAISEVQARTDTQYF	TGTGCCATCAGTGAGGTTCAAGCCCGCACAGATACGCAGTATTTT
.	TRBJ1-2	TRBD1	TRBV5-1	CASSFGDRADYGYTF	TGCGCCAGCAGCTTTGGCGACAGGGCCGACTATGGCTACACCTTC
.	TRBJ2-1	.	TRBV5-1	CASNPGGTNEQFF	TGCGCCAGCAATCCTGGGGGGACCAATGAGCAGTTCTTC
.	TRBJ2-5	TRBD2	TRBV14	CASSPRSGGAQETQYF	TGTGCCAGCAGCCCCCGGAGCGGGGGGGCCCAAGAGACCCAGTACTTC
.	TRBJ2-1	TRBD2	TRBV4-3	CASSQIEGSGSSSQFF	TGCGCCAGCAGCCAGATAGAGGGTAGCGGGAGCAGTTCGCAGTTCTTC
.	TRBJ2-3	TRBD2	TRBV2	CASSRAGMLTDTQYF	TGTGCCAGCAGCCGAGCGGGAATGCTTACAGATACGCAGTATTTT
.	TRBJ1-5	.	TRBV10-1	CASSESLNQPQHF	TGCGCCAGCAGTGAGTCATTGAATCAGCCCCAGCATTTT
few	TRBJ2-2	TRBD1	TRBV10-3	CAISDAYRGNTGELFF	TGTGCCATCAGTGATGCCTACAGGGGTAACACCGGGGAGCTGTTTTTT
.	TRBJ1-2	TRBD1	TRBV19	CASSTGNGYGYTF	TGTGCCAGCTCGACAGGGAATGGCTATGGCTACACCTTC
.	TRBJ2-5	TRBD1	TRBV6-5	CASRPDRGRETQYF	TGTGCCAGCAGACCGGACAGGGGGCGAGAGACCCAGTACTTC
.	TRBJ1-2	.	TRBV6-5	CASRNGRDINYGYTF	TGTGCCAGCAGGAACGGCCGGGACATTAATTATGGCTACACCTTC
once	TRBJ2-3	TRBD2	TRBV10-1	CASSLSGATDTQYF	TGCGCCAGCAGCCTTAGCGGGGCCACAGATACGCAGTATTTT
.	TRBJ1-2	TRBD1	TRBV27	CASGRDSYGYTF	TGTGCCAGCGGCCGGGACAGCTATGGCTACACCTTC
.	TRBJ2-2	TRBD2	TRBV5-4	CATVEGGRNTGELFF	TGTGCCACCGTGGAGGGAGGGAGAAACACCGGGGAGCTGTTTTTT
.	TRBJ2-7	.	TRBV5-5	CASSLRTAYEQYF	TGTGCCAGCAGCCTACGGACAGCCTACGAGCAGTACTTC
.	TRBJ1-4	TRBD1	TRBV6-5	CASRNGQGREKLFF	TGTGCCAGCAGAAACGGACAGGGAAGGGAAAAACTGTTTTTT
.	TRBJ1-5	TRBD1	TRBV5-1	CASSLRDREQIPQHF	TGTGCCAGCAGCTTGAGGGACAGGGAGCAAATACCCCAGCATTTT
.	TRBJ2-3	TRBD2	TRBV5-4	CASSQGLAGARDTQYF	TGTGCCAGCAGCCAAGGACTAGCGGGGGCCCGGGATACGCAGTATTTT
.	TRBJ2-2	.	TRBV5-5	CASSPTGLDTGELFF	TGTGCCAGCAGCCCCACAGGGTTGGACACCGGGGAGCTGTTTTTT
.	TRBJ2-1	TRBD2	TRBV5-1	CASSTSGRRNEQFF	TGCGCCAGCAGTACTAGCGGGAGGCGTAATGAGCAGTTCTTC
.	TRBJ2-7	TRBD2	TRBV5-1	CASSLSPSGGGEQYF	TGCGCCAGCAGCTTGAGCCCTAGCGGGGGGGGCGAGCAGTACTTC
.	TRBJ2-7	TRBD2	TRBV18	CASSTGTSGITTYEQYF	TGTGCCAGCTCAACGGGGACTAGCGGCATCACTACCTACGAGCAGTACTTC
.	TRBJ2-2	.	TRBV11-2	CASSPRRGSGELFF	TGTGCCAGCAGCCCAAGAAGGGGATCCGGGGAGCTGTTTTTT
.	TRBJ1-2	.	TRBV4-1	CASSQALWDYGYTF	TGCGCCAGCAGCCAAGCCCTCTGGGACTATGGCTACACCTTC
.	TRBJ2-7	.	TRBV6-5	CASSYSWGSSYEQYF	TGTGCCAGCAGTTACTCATGGGGCAGCTCCTACGAGCAGTACTTC
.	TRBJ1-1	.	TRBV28	CASVGPTEAFF	TGTGCCAGTGTCGGGCCCACTGAAGCTTTCTTT
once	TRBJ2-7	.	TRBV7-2	CASSPYGDPYEQYF	TGTGCCAGCAGCCCTTATGGGGACCCCTACGAGCAGTACTTC
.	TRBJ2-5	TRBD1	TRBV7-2	CASSLTGKETQYF	TGTGCCAGCAGCTTGACAGGGAAAGAGACCCAGTACTTC
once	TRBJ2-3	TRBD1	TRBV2	CASSGQGGTDTQYF	TGTGCCAGCAGTGGACAGGGCGGCACAGATACGCAGTATTTT
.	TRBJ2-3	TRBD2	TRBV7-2	CASSLGASGSTDTQYF	TGTGCCAGCAGCCTGGGGGCTAGCGGGAGCACAGATACGCAGTATTTT
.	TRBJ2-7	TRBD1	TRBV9	CASSRRTGNNYEQYF	TGTGCCAGCAGCCGGAGGACAGGGAATAACTACGAGCAGTACTTC
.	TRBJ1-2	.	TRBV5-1	CASSFTGNYGYTF	TGCGCCAGCAGCTTTACAGGGAACTATGGCTACACCTTC
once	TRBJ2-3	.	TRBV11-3	CASSLDGRVTDTQYF	TGTGCCAGCAGCTTAGACGGGAGAGTAACAGATACGCAGTATTTT
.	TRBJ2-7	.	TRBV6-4	CASSVGEGYEQYF	TGTGCCAGCAGCGTCGGGGAAGGGTACGAGCAGTACTTC
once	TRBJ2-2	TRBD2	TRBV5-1	CASSWGGGPVELFF	TGCGCCAGCAGCTGGGGGGGAGGACCCGTGGAGCTGTTTTTT
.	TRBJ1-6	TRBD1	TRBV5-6	CASSGKTGSGSPLHF	TGTGCCAGCAGCGGCAAGACAGGGAGCGGTTCACCCCTCCACTTT
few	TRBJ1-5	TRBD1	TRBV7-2	CASSSSGGDQPQHF	TGTGCCAGCAGCTCCTCAGGGGGAGATCAGCCCCAGCATTTT
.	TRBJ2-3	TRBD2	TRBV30	CAWSVTRTSGNTDTQYF	TGTGCCTGGAGTGTAACGCGGACTAGCGGCAACACAGATACGCAGTATTTT
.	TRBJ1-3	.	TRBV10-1	CASTHTGQLWGNTIYF	TGCGCCAGCACCCATACGGGGCAGCTCTGGGGAAACACCATATATTTT
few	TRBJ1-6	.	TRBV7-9	CASSYTSPDNSPLHF	TGTGCCAGCAGCTACACGAGTCCTGATAATTCACCCCTCCACTTT
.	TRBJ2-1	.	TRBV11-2	CASSLDGISYNEQFF	TGTGCCAGCAGCTTAGACGGAATATCCTACAATGAGCAGTTCTTC
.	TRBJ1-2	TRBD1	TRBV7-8	CASTLQGPNTNYGYTF	TGTGCCAGCACGTTACAGGGGCCCAATACTAACTATGGCTACACCTTC
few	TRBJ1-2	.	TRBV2	CASSEGQNYGYTF	TGTGCCAGCAGTGAAGGGCAGAACTATGGCTACACCTTC
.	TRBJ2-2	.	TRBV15	CATSRAGRPTGELFF	TGTGCCACCAGCAGAGCGGGGAGGCCCACCGGGGAGCTGTTTTTT
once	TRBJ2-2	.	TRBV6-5	CASKEGELTGELFF	TGTGCCAGCAAAGAGGGGGAACTCACCGGGGAGCTGTTTTTT
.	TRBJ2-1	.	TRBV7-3	CASSLGGGESYNEQFF	TGTGCCAGCAGCTTGGGTGGCGGGGAGTCCTACAATGAGCAGTTCTTC